A selection of T cell receptor beta chains follows, all from one sample in a study of T cell responses to AZD1222 COVID-19 vaccine. Profiling relied on immunoSEQ multiplex PCR, and the TCRdb table lists in-frame clones only, not all of them. The profile covers around 160,000 clones, with approximately 94% appearing a single time and approximately 2% taken by the ten largest. This specimen consisted of peripheral blood, obtained on day 0 of AZD1222 vaccination. These receptors came from an adult in good health. CDR3s include the opening cysteine and the closing phenylalanine or tryptophan. D genes are given only for firm matches. A clone size is listed for some rows: how often the clone was seen (once, few, many), or a class if it is expanded.

size	V	J	D	DNA	CDR3
NA	TRBV12-3/TRBV12-4	TRBJ1-1	NA	TGTGCCAGCAGCAGACAGGCGAACACTGAAGCTTTCTTT	CASSRQANTEAFF
NA	TRBV5-1	TRBJ1-1	NA	TGCGCCAGCAGCTTTCACGGGGCGGAAACTGAAGCTTTCTTT	CASSFHGAETEAFF
NA	TRBV2	TRBJ1-2	NA	TGTGCCAGCAGCCCTGATAGAGGCTACACCTTC	CASSPDRGYTF
NA	TRBV5-6	TRBJ2-1	TRBD1	TGTGCCAGCAGCAGAGGACAGGGCAGTCTGTTCTTC	CASSRGQGSLFF
few	TRBV27	TRBJ1-1	NA	TGTGCCAGCAGTTTAAAGCGGGGTACCAACACTGAAGCTTTCTTT	CASSLKRGTNTEAFF
once	TRBV11-2	TRBJ2-3	NA	TGTGCCAGCAGCTTAGGATCCTCACGCACAGATACGCAGTATTTT	CASSLGSSRTDTQYF
NA	TRBV30	TRBJ1-2	NA	TGTGCCTGGAGTGTGGGGATTTTCGGCTACACCTTC	CAWSVGIFGYTF
NA	TRBV5-6	TRBJ1-3	NA	TGTGCCAGCAGCTTGGGGAGGGGCTCTGGAAACACCATATATTTT	CASSLGRGSGNTIYF
NA	TRBV4-1	TRBJ1-5	TRBD1	TGCGCCAGCAGCCAAGGGCAGGGGGCCCTTCAGCCCCAGCATTTT	CASSQGQGALQPQHF
NA	TRBV5-6	TRBJ1-2	TRBD1	TGTGCCAGCAGCCCTTACGACAGGGCGTATAGTGGCTACACCTTC	CASSPYDRAYSGYTF
NA	TRBV6-5	TRBJ2-7	TRBD2	TGTGCCAGCACTCGACTAGCGGGAGGTTACGAGCAGTACTTC	CASTRLAGGYEQYF
NA	TRBV30	TRBJ1-1	TRBD1	TGTGCCTGGGACAGGGTAGGCACTGAAGCTTTCTTT	CAWDRVGTEAFF
few	TRBV10-1	TRBJ1-2	NA	TGCGCCAGCAGTGACGGGCGACAGCTCAAGGGCTACACCTTC	CASSDGRQLKGYTF
NA	TRBV24-1	TRBJ2-3	NA	TGTGCCACCAGTGAGACCCAGGGGACAGATACGCAGTATTTT	CATSETQGTDTQYF
NA	TRBV27	TRBJ1-2	NA	TGTGCCAGCAGGTTTTCCTCCGGGGGAGTTGGAGGCTACACCTTC	CASRFSSGGVGGYTF
NA	TRBV7-2	TRBJ1-6	NA	TGTGCCAGCAGCTTACAGTCGGCGCTACCTAATTCACCCCTCCACTTT	CASSLQSALPNSPLHF
NA	TRBV5-5	TRBJ1-1	NA	TGTGCCAGCAGCTTTCGGCAGGGCCTGAACACTGAAGCTTTCTTT	CASSFRQGLNTEAFF
once	TRBV5-1	TRBJ2-2	TRBD2	TGCGCCAGCAGCACTACTAGCGGGACCACCGGGGAGCTGTTTTTT	CASSTTSGTTGELFF
NA	TRBV5-1	TRBJ1-2	NA	TGCGCCAGCAGCTTGGGAGGGTCTGCCCACTATGGCTACACCTTC	CASSLGGSAHYGYTF
NA	TRBV7-2	TRBJ2-1	NA	TGTGCCAGCAGCCTGTTACCGCGGTCCAGCTCCTACAATGAGCAGTTCTTC	CASSLLPRSSSYNEQFF
NA	TRBV6-1	TRBJ2-1	NA	TGTGCCAGCAGTGGACGGACGAGGGGGGCGGCCAACAATGAGCAGTTCTTC	CASSGRTRGAANNEQFF
NA	TRBV5-4	TRBJ1-1	NA	TGTGCCAGCAGCCCGTCGGACTACACTGAAGCTTTCTTT	CASSPSDYTEAFF
NA	TRBV25-1	TRBJ1-2	NA	TGTGCCAGCAGTCTAGGGGCCAGCTATGGCTACACCTTC	CASSLGASYGYTF
NA	TRBV10-1	TRBJ1-3	NA	TGCGCCAGCAGTGCCCAGCTTGGAAACACCATATATTTT	CASSAQLGNTIYF
NA	TRBV7-8	TRBJ1-6	NA	TGTGCCAGCAGCTTAGGGGAAACAGGGTTAGGGTCACCCCTCCACTTT	CASSLGETGLGSPLHF
NA	TRBV15	TRBJ1-2	NA	TGTGCCACCAATATACAGGGCGATAACTATGGCTACACCTTC	CATNIQGDNYGYTF
NA	TRBV7-8	TRBJ2-7	NA	TGTGCCAGCAGCTTAGCCATTTCGGGGCACGGCTCCTACGAGCAGTACTTC	CASSLAISGHGSYEQYF
NA	TRBV24-1	TRBJ2-2	TRBD2	TGTGCCACCAGTGATCTAGCGGCCCCTCCCGGGGAGCTGTTTTTT	CATSDLAAPPGELFF
NA	TRBV7-9	TRBJ2-2	TRBD2	TGTGCCAGCAGCCCCGGACTAGCGGGAGGGCCATCCGACGGGGAGCTGTTTTTT	CASSPGLAGGPSDGELFF
NA	TRBV12-2	TRBJ2-2	NA	TGTGCAAGTCGCTTACGGAGTCCCGGGGAGCTGTTTTTT	CASRLRSPGELFF
once	TRBV18	TRBJ1-2	TRBD1	TGTGCCAGCTCACCCTTCGAGGGACAGGGGGCTAACTATGGCTACACCTTC	CASSPFEGQGANYGYTF
NA	TRBV19	TRBJ2-7	TRBD2	TGTGCCAGTAGTGCCGGACTAGCGAGCGTCCACGAGCAGTACTTC	CASSAGLASVHEQYF
NA	TRBV6-2/TRBV6-3	TRBJ2-5	NA	TGTGCCAGCAGTTACAACCGGGGGCTTGCGGGAGAGACCCAGTACTTC	CASSYNRGLAGETQYF